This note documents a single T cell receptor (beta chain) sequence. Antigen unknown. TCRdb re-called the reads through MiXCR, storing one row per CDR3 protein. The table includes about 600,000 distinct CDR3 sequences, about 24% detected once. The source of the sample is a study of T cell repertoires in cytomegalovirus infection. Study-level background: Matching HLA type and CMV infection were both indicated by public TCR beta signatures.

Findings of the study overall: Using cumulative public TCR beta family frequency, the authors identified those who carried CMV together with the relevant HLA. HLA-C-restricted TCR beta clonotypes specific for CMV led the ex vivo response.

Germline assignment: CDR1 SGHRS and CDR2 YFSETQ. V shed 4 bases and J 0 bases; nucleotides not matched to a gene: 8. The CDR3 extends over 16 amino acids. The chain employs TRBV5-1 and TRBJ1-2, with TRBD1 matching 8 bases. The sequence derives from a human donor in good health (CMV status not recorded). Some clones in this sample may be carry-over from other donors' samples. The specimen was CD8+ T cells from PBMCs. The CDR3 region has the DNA TGCGCCAGCAGCCCGATGATGACAGGGGCTAACTATGGCTACACCTTC. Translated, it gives CASSPMMTGANYGYTF.